This passage covers 5 T cell receptor beta chains from one sample sequenced in a study of OX40 agonist ivuxolimab in advanced cancers. Using immunoSEQ multiplex PCR, the repertoire was profiled, and TCRdb retains in-frame clones only, with some absent. Of under 90,000 clones in the sample, roughly 89% are singletons; the top ten hold around 2.5%. The sequences come from CD4+ or CD8+ T cells sorted from blood, collected in a trial of the OX40 agonist ivuxolimab. These receptor sequences come from an adult with an advanced solid tumor such as melanoma, head and neck, liver or kidney cancer.

The chain combines TRBV12-5 with TRBJ1-1, with 7 nucleotides matching TRBD1. The CDR3 contains 15 residues. Germline CDR1 reads LGHNT; CDR2 reads FRNRAP. V was clipped by 1 base and J by 3 bases; unmatched bases: 5. This CDR3 reads CASGLAHRGHTEAFF. The CDR3 region has the DNA TGTGCTAGTGGTTTGGCCCACAGGGGACACACTGAAGCTTTCTTT.

This sequence joins TRBV7-2 and TRBJ1-3, with D unresolved. CDR1 SGHTA and CDR2 FQGNSA come from the germline V gene. V lost 2 bases and J 0 bases, leaving 8 bases between the germline ends. The CDR3 is 15 amino acids. The CDR3 region has the DNA TGTGCCAGCAGCTTACAGGCGATCTCTGGAAACACCATATATTTT. Encoded protein: CASSLQAISGNTIYF.

This clone was observed once. In the same sample, other DNA sequences code for this CDR3. V and J are TRBV5-6 and TRBJ1-6; no clear D gene. The CDR3 totals 15 residues. Germline V gene lookup returns CDR1 SGHDT and CDR2 YYEEEE. The V end was cut by 5 bases, the J end by 9 bases, with 18 bases between. The CDR3 here is CASRERPLGGSPLHF. CDR3 bases: TGTGCCAGCAGGGAGAGGCCGTTAGGAGGTTCACCCCTCCACTTT.

The chain joins TRBV30 to TRBJ1-2; a possible D gene is TRBD1 (5 bases). CDR1 GTSNPN and CDR2 SVGIG come from the germline V gene (reference sequence). V lost 1 base and J lost 6, with 30 bases in between. This CDR3 contains 19 residues. The CDR3 region is CAWSGRGLGPRWDLNGYTF. The CDR3 DNA follows: TGTGCCTGGAGTGGACGGGGCCTGGGACCCCGGTGGGATCTCAATGGCTACACCTTC.

The CDR3 loop reads CASGFGGPDRAYTGELFF. The CDR3 DNA sequence: TGTGCCAGCGGATTCGGGGGGCCCGACAGGGCTTACACCGGGGAGCTGTTTTTT. The chain links TRBV13 to TRBJ2-2, with D perhaps TRBD1 or TRBD2 (7 bases each). CDR3 length equals 18 residues. V dropped 8 bases and J dropped 3 bases, with 25 bases sitting between them. Germline CDR1 is PRHDT and CDR2 is FYEKMQ (reference sequence).